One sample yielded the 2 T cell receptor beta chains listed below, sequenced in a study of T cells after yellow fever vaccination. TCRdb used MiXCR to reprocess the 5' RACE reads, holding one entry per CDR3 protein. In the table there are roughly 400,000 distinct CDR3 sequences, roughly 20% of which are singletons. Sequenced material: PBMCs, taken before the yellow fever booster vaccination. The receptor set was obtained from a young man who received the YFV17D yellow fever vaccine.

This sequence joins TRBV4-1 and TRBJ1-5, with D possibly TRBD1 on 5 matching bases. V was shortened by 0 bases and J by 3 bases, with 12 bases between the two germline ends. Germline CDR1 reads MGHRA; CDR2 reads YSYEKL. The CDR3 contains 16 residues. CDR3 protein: CASSQEGRGPNQPQHF. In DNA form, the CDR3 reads TGCGCCAGCAGCCAAGAAGGTAGGGGACCCAATCAGCCCCAGCATTTT.

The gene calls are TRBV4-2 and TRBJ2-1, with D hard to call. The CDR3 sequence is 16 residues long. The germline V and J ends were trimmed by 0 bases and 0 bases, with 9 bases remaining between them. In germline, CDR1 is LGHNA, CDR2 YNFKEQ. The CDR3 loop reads CASSQDKLSSYNEQFF. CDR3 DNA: TGTGCCAGCAGCCAAGATAAGTTAAGCTCCTACAATGAGCAGTTCTTC.